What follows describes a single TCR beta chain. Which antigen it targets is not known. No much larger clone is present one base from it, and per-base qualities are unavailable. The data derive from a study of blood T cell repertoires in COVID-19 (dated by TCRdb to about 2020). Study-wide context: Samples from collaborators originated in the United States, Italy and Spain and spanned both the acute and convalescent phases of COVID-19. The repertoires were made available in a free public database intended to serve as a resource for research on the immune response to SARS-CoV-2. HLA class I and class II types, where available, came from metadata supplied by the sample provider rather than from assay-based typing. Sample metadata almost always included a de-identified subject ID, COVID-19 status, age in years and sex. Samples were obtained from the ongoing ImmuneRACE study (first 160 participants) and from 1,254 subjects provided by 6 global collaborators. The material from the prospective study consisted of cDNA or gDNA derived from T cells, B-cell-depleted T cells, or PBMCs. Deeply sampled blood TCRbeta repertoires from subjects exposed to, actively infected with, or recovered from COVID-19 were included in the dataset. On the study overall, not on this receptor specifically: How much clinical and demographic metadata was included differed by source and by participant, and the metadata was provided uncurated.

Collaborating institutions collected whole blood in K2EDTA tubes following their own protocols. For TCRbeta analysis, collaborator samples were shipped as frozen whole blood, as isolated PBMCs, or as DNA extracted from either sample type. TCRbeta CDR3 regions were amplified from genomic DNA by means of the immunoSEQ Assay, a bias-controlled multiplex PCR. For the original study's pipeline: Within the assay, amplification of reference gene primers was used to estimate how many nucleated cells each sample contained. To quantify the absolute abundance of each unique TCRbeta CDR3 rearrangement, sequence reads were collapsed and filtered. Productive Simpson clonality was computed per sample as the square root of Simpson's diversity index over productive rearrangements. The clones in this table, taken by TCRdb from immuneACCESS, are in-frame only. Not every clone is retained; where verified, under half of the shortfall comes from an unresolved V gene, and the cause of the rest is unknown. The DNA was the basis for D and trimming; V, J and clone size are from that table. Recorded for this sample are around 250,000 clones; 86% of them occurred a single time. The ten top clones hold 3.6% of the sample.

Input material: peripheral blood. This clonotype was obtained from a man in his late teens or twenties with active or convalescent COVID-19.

The base sequence is TGTGCCAGCAGTTCCCGGGAGGGAGATAATTCACCCCTCCACTTT. This gives the protein CASSSREGDNSPLHF. This chain is built from TRBV6-5 and TRBJ1-6, with the identity of the D gene unclear. V lost 4 bases and J lost 5 bases; the stretch between them is 12 bases long. The CDR3 contains 15 residues, cysteine and phenylalanine counted. Of all the DNA, just the CDR3 is kept, 45 bases in frame from base 1. Looking up the germline V gene yields CDR1 MNHEY and CDR2 SVGAGI.